This TCR beta chain is drawn from a study of T cell responses to AZD1222 COVID-19 vaccine. Regarding the study as a whole: Spike-specific TCR breadth and depth went up after people got two AZD1222 doses. Without day 14 samples, only post-peak T cell repertoires were studied.

This CDR3 spans 13 amino acids. Germline CDR1 and CDR2: MNHEY and SMNVEV (reference sequence). V was shortened by 6 bases and J by 7 bases, with 15 bases between the two germline ends. A remark on this clone: The antigen is unknown.

Using immunoSEQ multiplex PCR, the repertoire was profiled, and TCRdb retains in-frame clones only, with some absent. The table includes 85,000 to 130,000 clones, approximately 88% detected once. The source is an adult in good health. The chain links TRBV27 to TRBJ1-2; no clear D gene. Sequencing used peripheral blood, obtained on day 0 of AZD1222 vaccination. The CDR3 is CASSHGVIGGYTF. As DNA, the CDR3 is TGTGCCAGCAGCCATGGGGTGATCGGTGGCTACACCTTC.